A selection of T cell receptor beta chains follows, all from one sample in a study of early stage breast cancer tumors. Sequencing was performed with immunoSEQ multiplex PCR; in TCRdb, only in-frame clones are kept and a portion is missing. The sample shows some 24,000 clones, roughly 67% of them seen only once. Sequencing used breast tumor tissue. All receptors come from a person in their sixties or seventies with breast cancer. Both conserved end residues are part of each CDR3. Each record gives: V gene, clone size, CDR3 protein. Some rows mark clone size as missing; the rest say once, few, many or name a class of expanded clone.

TRBV7-2 . CASSVGVSYEQYF
TRBV25-1 . CASRSQGSMNTEAFF
TRBV20-1 few CSPTDPRELFF
TRBV10-2 . CASSEPERGRARVEQYF
TRBV7-9 . CASSQLLRGPKGGGYTF
TRBV7-9 . CASSSGGGGEQYF
TRBV9 few CASSVGAGVVGGELFF
TRBV5-1 . CASSAVGQGGETQYF
TRBV7-6 . CASSPTGADEKLFF
TRBV11-2 . CASSLGVGTSGSIGDTQYF
TRBV7-8 once CASSLTTGTPPQHF
TRBV4-2 . CASSQAGGPENIQYF
TRBV5-6 . CASSLFRSSGDLDEQFF
TRBV19 . CASSIGEAGIGELFF
TRBV5-8 . CASSLGHTNTEAFF
TRBV6-6 few CASSQDRGGYGYTF
TRBV29-1 . CSVDLSRQASNYGYTF
TRBV2 once CASSDIELASYNEQFF
TRBV14 . CASSQTGTAGYTF
TRBV9 . CASSVADHSYEQYF
TRBV27 . CASSPQVLSYEQYF
TRBV7-2 . CASTLTASGSRETQYF
TRBV28 . CASSEDRVVRGYTF
TRBV30 . CAWSAYNRGHEKLFF
TRBV5-1 . CASSLGTQSAEQYF
TRBV19 . CASSIAGDGPRGYTF
TRBV7-2 . CASSQEPSEQYF
TRBV7-2 . CASSLVGAREQYF
TRBV19 . CASSTLAGVSEQYF
TRBV11-3 few CASSRSGKTGELFF
TRBV28 . CASSFPLGREGNSNQPQHF
TRBV18 . CASSPPSGASTDTQYF
TRBV27 . CASSLRGANVLTF
TRBV21-1 once CASSPRDRLVLPRGPQETQYF
TRBV5-1 . CASSLVSGPSYEQYF
TRBV27 medium-sized CASSPVDRIAYGYTF
TRBV2 . CASSTGNAVNQPQHF
TRBV5-6 . CASSLLGRGVETQYF
TRBV5-1 . CASSLAGGGTGELFF
TRBV5-1 few CASSSLGGEFGYTF
TRBV27 . CASSGHSRDTEAFF
TRBV20-1 . CSARLAPTQYF
TRBV30 . CAWATSGSVEQYF
TRBV4-1 . CASSYETGGYGYTF
TRBV18 . CASSPQSGEDEQYF